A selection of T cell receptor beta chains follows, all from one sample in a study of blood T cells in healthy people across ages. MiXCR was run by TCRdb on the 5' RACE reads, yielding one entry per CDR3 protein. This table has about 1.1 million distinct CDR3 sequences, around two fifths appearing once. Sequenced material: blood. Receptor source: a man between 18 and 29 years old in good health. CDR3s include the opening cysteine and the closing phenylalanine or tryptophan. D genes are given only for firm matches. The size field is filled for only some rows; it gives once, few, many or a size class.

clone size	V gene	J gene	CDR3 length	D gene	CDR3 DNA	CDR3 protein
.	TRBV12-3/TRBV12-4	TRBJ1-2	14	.	TGTGCCAGCAGCCGCCCGGGACGGGGGTATGGCTACACCTTC	CASSRPGRGYGYTF
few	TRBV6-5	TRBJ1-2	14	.	TGTGCCAGCAGAGCCGACAGCACCAACTATGGCTACACCTTC	CASRADSTNYGYTF
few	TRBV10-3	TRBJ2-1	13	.	TGTGCCATCAGTGGCCTGGGGTCGGGTGAGCAGTTCTTC	CAISGLGSGEQFF
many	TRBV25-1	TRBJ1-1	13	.	TGTGCCAGCAGCCGGGGGGGGGATACTGAAGCTTTCTTT	CASSRGGDTEAFF
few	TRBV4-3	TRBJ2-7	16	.	TGCGCCAGCAGCCCCGGGGTCGGATACTCCTACAATGAGCAGTACTTC	CASSPGVGYSYNEQYF
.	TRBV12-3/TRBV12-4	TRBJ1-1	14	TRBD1	TGTGCCAGCACCGCGGACAGGGGGGGAACTGAAGCTTTCTTT	CASTADRGGTEAFF
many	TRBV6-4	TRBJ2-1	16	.	TGTGCCAGCAGCGTTACAGGGCTGGGGCCTTACAATGAGCAGTTCTTC	CASSVTGLGPYNEQFF
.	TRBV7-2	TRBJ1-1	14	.	TGTGCCAGCAGGTGGGATACTACGGACACTGAAGCTTTCTTT	CASRWDTTDTEAFF
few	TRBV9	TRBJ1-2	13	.	TGTGCCAGCCAGTCGGGGGTCAACTATGGCTACACCTTC	CASQSGVNYGYTF
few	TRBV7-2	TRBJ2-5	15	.	TGTGCCAGCAGCTTAGTACCCCTTGTCCAAGAGACCCAGTACTTC	CASSLVPLVQETQYF
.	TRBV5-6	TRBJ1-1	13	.	TGTGCCAGCAGCCGGAACTATTACACTGAAGCTTTCTTT	CASSRNYYTEAFF
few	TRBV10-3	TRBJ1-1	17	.	TGTGCCATCAGTGGTGGGGGCAAGGCAGACATGAACACTGAAGCTTTCTTT	CAISGGGKADMNTEAFF
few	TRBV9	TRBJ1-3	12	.	TGTGCCAGCAGCGTAGCAGGAAACACCATATATTTT	CASSVAGNTIYF
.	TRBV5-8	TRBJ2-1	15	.	TGTGCCAGCAGCTCCACGAAGAGCTCCTACGATGAGCAGTTCTTC	CASSSTKSSYDEQFF
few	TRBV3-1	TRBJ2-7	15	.	TGTGCCAGCAGCCAAGATCGGGCAGGGGCTGCCGAGCAGTACTTC	CASSQDRAGAAEQYF
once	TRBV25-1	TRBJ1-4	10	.	TGTGTCAGCAGCAGTACGAAACTGTTTTTT	CVSSSTKLFF
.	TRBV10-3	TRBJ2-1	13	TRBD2	TGTGCCATCAAGACTAGCGGGGGGGATGAGCAGTTCTTC	CAIKTSGGDEQFF
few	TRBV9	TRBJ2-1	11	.	TGTGCCAGCAGCATAGGACTTGAGCAGTTCTTC	CASSIGLEQFF
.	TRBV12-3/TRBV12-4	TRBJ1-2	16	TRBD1	TGTGCCAGCAGTCTAGGGGACAGGGGGCGTTATCATGGCTACACCTTC	CASSLGDRGRYHGYTF
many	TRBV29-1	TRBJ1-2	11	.	TGCAGCGTTGTAGAGGGCTATGGCTACACCTTC	CSVVEGYGYTF
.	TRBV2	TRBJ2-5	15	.	TGTGCCAGCAGTGCCCCCGGTTTGAGTTCTGAGACCCAGTACTTC	CASSAPGLSSETQYF
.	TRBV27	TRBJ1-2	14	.	TGTGCCAGCAGTCCCCTCGGGGGACCCTATGGCTACACCTTC	CASSPLGGPYGYTF
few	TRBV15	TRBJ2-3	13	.	TGTGCCACCAGCAGAGACATCGGAAATACGCAGTATTTT	CATSRDIGNTQYF
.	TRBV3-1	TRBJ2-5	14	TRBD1	TGTGCCAGCAGTCAAGGGACAGAGCAAGAGACCCAGTACTTC	CASSQGTEQETQYF
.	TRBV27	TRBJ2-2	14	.	TGTGCCAGCAGCGGGTTCCTGGGAACCGGGGAGCTGTTTTTT	CASSGFLGTGELFF
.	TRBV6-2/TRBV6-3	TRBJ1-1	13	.	TGTGCCAGCAGAACCAGGGCGTACACTGAAGCTTTCTTT	CASRTRAYTEAFF
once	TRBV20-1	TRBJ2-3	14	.	TGCAGTGCTAGGGGGCGGCCCGGGGCAGATACGCAGTATTTT	CSARGRPGADTQYF
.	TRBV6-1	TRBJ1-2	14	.	TGTGCCAGCAGTGACGGCAGGAACCTATGGTTCTACACCTTC	CASSDGRNLWFYTF
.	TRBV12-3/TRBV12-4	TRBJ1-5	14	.	TGTGCCAGCAGTAACCGGGACGGCAATCAGCCCCAGCATTTT	CASSNRDGNQPQHF
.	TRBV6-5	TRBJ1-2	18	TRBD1	TGTGCCAGCAGTTACCATCGGGACAGGGGGCGACTTGGCTATGGCTACACCTTC	CASSYHRDRGRLGYGYTF
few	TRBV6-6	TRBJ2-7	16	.	TGTGCCAGCAGTAGACCCCCGGGACAATCTGTCTCCGAGCAGTACTTC	CASSRPPGQSVSEQYF